The 24 T cell receptor beta chains below were found in one sample sequenced in a study of T cell repertoires in cytomegalovirus infection. These receptors have no identified antigens. TCRdb ran MiXCR on the reads and lists one entry per CDR3 protein. The sample lists about 890,000 distinct CDR3 sequences; around 32% were seen once. Sequences were derived from cultured CD8+ T cells from PBMCs, sampled from culture after CMV antigen stimulation. Receptor source: a human donor in good health (CMV status not recorded). Some clones in this sample may be carry-over from other donors' samples.

This clonotype was observed a few times. The chain carries TRBV5-4 and TRBJ2-3; 7 bases match TRBD1. The CDR3 is 18 residues long. CDR1 SGHNT and CDR2 YYREEE come from the germline V gene (reference sequence). Germline trimming cut 1 base from V and 0 bases from J; bases unmatched to any gene: 11. CDR3 DNA: TGTGCCAGCAGCTTGATCCCGAGACAGGGAACAAGCACAGATACGCAGTATTTT. Encoded protein: CASSLIPRQGTSTDTQYF.

This chain links TRBV13 with TRBJ1-2, with 9 bases matching TRBD1. This CDR3 has 15 residues. The V and J ends lost 4 bases and 3 bases, in that order; junction bases with no gene match: 6. CDR1 is PRHDT, CDR2 FYEKMQ, per germline (reference sequence). DNA of the CDR3: TGTGCCAGCAGCTCCGCCGACAGGGGGGACTATGGCTACACCTTC. Protein product: CASSSADRGDYGYTF.

The V gene is TRBV12-3 or TRBV12-4, the J gene TRBJ2-1; no firm D call. The V gene lost 3 bases and the J gene lost 2 bases, with 11 bases spanning the gap. The CDR3 is made up of 15 amino acids. This chain's CDR3 is CASSFASEAYNEQFF. CDR3 bases: TGTGCCAGCAGTTTTGCGTCAGAAGCCTACAATGAGCAGTTCTTC.

The table lists this clonotype with many counts. This chain uses TRBV7-6 with TRBJ1-5, with D unclear. The CDR3 contains 14 residues. CDR1 and CDR2 from the germline V gene are SGHVS and FNYEAQ. V shed 2 bases and J shed 1 base, with 6 bases lying between them. For the CDR3, the DNA is TGTGCCAGCAGCTTAAAGGAGAGCAATCAGCCCCAGCATTTT. Protein product: CASSLKESNQPQHF.

This clonotype has just a few counts. The genes are TRBV11-2 and TRBJ2-2, with TRBD1 identical over 11 bases. After removal of 7 bases from V and 4 bases from J, the junction contained 8 bases not matched to a gene. Germline V CDR1 and CDR2: SGHAT, FQNNGV. This CDR3 is 16 amino acids long. This CDR3 reads CASTLDGTGGTGELFF. The CDR3 DNA follows: TGTGCCAGCACCCTGGACGGGACAGGGGGCACCGGGGAGCTGTTTTTT.

This clonotype was seen a handful of times. The chain links TRBV12-3 or TRBV12-4 to TRBJ2-7; no clear D gene. The CDR3 loop spans 11 amino acids. The V end lost 6 bases, the J end lost 3 bases, and 6 bases lay between the germline ends. The CDR3, as DNA: TGTGCCAGCAGCCGCTACTACGAGCAGTACTTC. Its protein product is CASSRYYEQYF.

The J gene is TRBJ2-5, the V gene TRBV6-2 or TRBV6-3; 7 bases agree with TRBD1. This CDR3 contains 17 residues. The ends lost 4 bases at V and 4 bases at J; junction bases unmatched: 15. Germline V CDR1 and CDR2: MNHEY, SVGEGT. The CDR3 DNA sequence: TGTGCCAGCAGTTCGGGGCCTACAGGGGCGCTTGGAGAGACCCAGTACTTC. It encodes CASSSGPTGALGETQYF.

This clonotype showed up just once. The chain joins TRBV27 to TRBJ1-2; D may be TRBD1 (5 bases). V was clipped by 1 base and J by 5 bases, with 14 bases between them. The CDR3 spans 15 residues. Germline CDR1 is MNHEY and CDR2 is SMNVEV (reference sequence). CDR3: CASSLYSGTQYGYTF. The CDR3 region has the DNA TGTGCCAGCAGTTTATATTCAGGGACCCAGTATGGCTACACCTTC.

The table lists this clonotype with a few counts. The chain is built from TRBV12-5 and TRBJ2-2; 8 bases fit TRBD2. This CDR3 contains 15 residues. The germline V gene has CDR1 LGHNT and CDR2 FRNRAP. V lost 2 bases to trimming and J lost 4 bases; unmatched junction nucleotides: 3. The CDR3 sequence: CASGLYGGATGELFF. The CDR3 coding sequence is TGTGCTAGTGGTTTGTACGGGGGGGCCACCGGGGAGCTGTTTTTT. The entire variable domain, with the rest obtained from reference TRBV12-5 and TRBJ2-2, is as follows: DARVTQTPRHKVTEMGQEVTMRCQPILGHNTVFWYRQTMMQGLELLAYFRNRAPLDDSGMPKDRFSAEMPDATLATLKIQPSEPRDSAVYFCASGLYGGATGELFFGEGSRLTVL.

The J gene is TRBJ2-1, the V gene TRBV2; D gene uncertain. Germline CDR1 and CDR2: SNHLY and FYNNEI. The CDR3 is 15 residues long. V was pared by 3 bases and J by 1 base, with 10 bases between. The CDR3, as DNA: TGTGCCAGCAGTGAGTGGGCTTGGTCCTACAATGAGCAGTTCTTC. Translation gives CASSEWAWSYNEQFF. Combining the CDR3 with reference TRBV2 and TRBJ2-1 gives the whole variable domain EPEVTQTPSHQVTQMGQEVILRCVPISNHLYFYWYRQILGQKVEFLVSFYNNEISEKSEIFDDQFSVERPDGSNFTLKIRSTKLEDSAMYFCASSEWAWSYNEQFFGPGTRLTVL.

The gene calls are TRBV5-3 and TRBJ2-7, with TRBD1 matching over 8 bases. TRBV5-3 carries the ORF label, with uncertain function. The CDR3 covers 15 residues. V trimming: 8 bases; J trimming: 3 bases; junction bases outside the gene matches: 13. The CDR3 region is CASSMTGDRIYEQYV. CDR3 nucleotide sequence: TGTGCCAGCAGCATGACAGGGGACAGGATCTACGAGCAGTACGTC.

CDR3 amino acids: CAITGGVTGELFF. DNA for the CDR3: TGTGCCATCACGGGGGGGGTCACCGGGGAGCTGTTTTTT. The V and J genes are TRBV10-3 and TRBJ2-2; TRBD2 matches at 8 bases. CDR3 length: 13 residues. CDR1 and CDR2 (germline): ENHRY, SYGVKD. V lost 7 bases and J lost 4; bases outside the gene matches: 2.

This clonotype was recorded many times. V usage is TRBV7-9 and J usage is TRBJ2-3; TRBD2 agrees at 11 bases. The CDR3 consists of 17 residues. Looked up from germline, CDR1 is SEHNR and CDR2 is FQNEAQ (reference sequence). The ends lost 2 bases at V and 3 bases at J; junction bases unmatched: 7. The CDR3 is CASSLQLAGGPTDTQYF. The CDR3 DNA reads TGTGCCAGCAGCTTACAGTTAGCGGGGGGGCCGACAGATACGCAGTATTTT.

The J gene is TRBJ2-3, the V gene TRBV12-3 or TRBV12-4; TRBD2 agrees at 11 bases. The CDR3 length is 20 residues. The V segment lost 3 bases and the J segment 7 bases; nucleotides outside the gene matches: 21. CDR3 amino acids: CASSFSRGADLAGGLYTQYF. The CDR3 nucleotides are TGTGCCAGCAGTTTTTCTCGGGGGGCTGATCTAGCGGGGGGCCTCTATACGCAGTATTTT.

Points on this clonotype: One end of the junction varies from germline; a read error may be responsible. V is TRBV6-5 and J is TRBJ2-7; 7 bases match TRBD1. The CDR3 loop spans 15 amino acids. The germline CDR1 and CDR2 sequences are MNHEY and SVGAGI. The CDR3 here is CTSSYDWDSSYEQYF. In nucleotides, the CDR3 is TGTACCAGCAGTTATGATTGGGACAGCTCCTACGAGCAGTACTTC.

The J gene is TRBJ1-1, the V gene TRBV2; unclear D gene. Trimming cost V 4 bases and J 12 bases, with 12 bases left between them. The CDR3 length is 11 residues. CDR1 SNHLY and CDR2 FYNNEI come from the germline V gene. CDR3 sequence reads: CASSGRGQTFF. The CDR3 DNA follows: TGTGCCAGCAGTGGTCGAGGGCAGACTTTCTTT.

The gene calls are TRBV27 and TRBJ2-1, with unresolved D. CDR1 and CDR2 from the germline V gene are MNHEY and SMNVEV (reference sequence). The CDR3 totals 18 residues. Trimming removed 2 bases at V and 1 base at J, with 18 bases between. The CDR3 DNA sequence: TGTGCCAGCAGTTTAAAGCCTCCTTGGAGCCTATCCTACAATGAGCAGTTCTTC. Amino acids: CASSLKPPWSLSYNEQFF.

This clonotype was picked up a small number of times. The CDR3 region is CASSYYTLSSYEQYF. CDR3 nucleotides: TGTGCCAGCAGCTACTATACTTTGAGCTCCTACGAGCAGTACTTC. The rearrangement uses TRBV7-8 and TRBJ2-7; D uncertain. Germline V CDR1 and CDR2: SGHVS, FQNEAQ. This CDR3 region has 15 residues. The V and J ends lost 4 bases and 0 bases respectively, with 13 bases between them.

V usage is TRBV6-1 and J usage is TRBJ2-7, with 7 bases that match TRBD1. Germline V gives CDR1 MNHNS, CDR2 SASEGT. Unmatched junction bases numbered 8, after V lost 3 bases and J lost 3 bases. The CDR3 has 15 amino acids. CDR3 sequence reads: CASSDVRDRLYEQYF. CDR3 sequence (DNA): TGTGCCAGCAGTGATGTCCGGGACAGACTCTACGAGCAGTACTTC.

V gene TRBV14 combines with J gene TRBJ1-2; D ambiguous. Germline CDR1 is SGHDN and CDR2 is FVKESK. Trimming removed 0 bases at V and 2 bases at J, with 13 bases between. CDR3 length equals 16 residues. The CDR3 sequence: CASSQDRVGRNYGYTF. CDR3 DNA: TGTGCCAGCAGCCAAGATAGGGTAGGGCGGAACTATGGCTACACCTTC.

This clonotype was counted only a few times. V gene TRBV29-1 combines with J gene TRBJ2-7; D unresolved. CDR3 size: 12 residues. Trimming took 1 base from V and 3 from J, leaving 7 bases between them. Germline values: CDR1 SQVTM, CDR2 ANQGSEA. The CDR3: CSVEGYRYEQYF. As DNA, the CDR3 is TGCAGCGTTGAAGGCTACCGCTACGAGCAGTACTTC.

The chain recombines TRBV7-6 with TRBJ2-3; 7 nucleotides align to TRBD2. The CDR3 has 18 amino acids. Trimming cost V 1 base and J 6 bases; bases outside gene matches: 16. CDR1 SGHVS and CDR2 FNYEAQ come from the germline V gene. CDR3 coding DNA: TGTGCCAGCAGCTTAGTTGAGGCGGGAGCGGGGATGGCCGATACGCAGTATTTT. Protein product: CASSLVEAGAGMADTQYF.

In this sample, this clonotype turned up a few times. V gene TRBV4-1 combines with J gene TRBJ1-5; 10 bases match TRBD1. The CDR3 covers 16 residues. The V segment lost 0 bases and the J segment 9 bases; nucleotides outside the gene matches: 8. The germline gives CDR1 MGHRA, CDR2 YSYEKL. CDR3 residues: CASSQDPDRGKGPQHF. The CDR3 coding sequence is TGCGCCAGCAGCCAAGATCCGGACAGGGGGAAGGGGCCCCAGCATTTT.

The count of this clonotype is one. The chain uses TRBV3-1 and TRBJ1-5, with 7 bases lining up with TRBD1. The CDR3 has 20 amino acids. V lost 5 bases and J lost 0; bases outside the gene matches: 19. Germline CDR1 LGHDT, CDR2 YNNKEL (reference sequence). The CDR3 loop reads CASSSTNRGAGFNSNQPQHF. The CDR3 DNA follows: TGTGCCAGCAGCTCTACGAACAGGGGCGCGGGGTTTAATAGCAATCAGCCCCAGCATTTT. The full variable domain, completed using reference TRBV3-1 and TRBJ1-5, is DTAVSQTPKYLVTQMGNDKSIKCEQNLGHDTMYWYKQDSKKFLKIMFSYNNKELIINETVPNRFSPKSPDKAHLNLHINSLELGDSAVYFCASSSTNRGAGFNSNQPQHFGDGTRLSIL.